This TCR beta chain stems from a study of blood T cells in healthy people across ages. This CDR3 contains 15 residues. CDR1 is SGHAT, CDR2 FQNNGV, per germline. The ends lost 1 base at V and 5 bases at J; junction bases unmatched: 6. A sample-barcoded 5' primer and a J-beta primer mix were used in a second PCR of roughly 7 to 11 cycles. Each CDR3 protein is one row after TCRdb ran MiXCR on the 5' RACE reads. The sample consists of approximately 680,000 distinct CDR3 sequences, approximately 29% of them appearing once. Material for sequencing was blood. The source is an elderly woman in good health. The chain couples TRBV11-2 to TRBJ2-3; 7 bases match TRBD1. CDR3: CASSLGQAGGDTQYF. In nucleotides, the CDR3 is TGTGCCAGCAGCTTAGGTCAGGCAGGGGGAGATACGCAGTATTTT. The entire variable domain, with the rest obtained from reference TRBV11-2 and TRBJ2-3, is as follows: EAGVAQSPRYKIIEKRQSVAFWCNPISGHATLYWYQQILGQGPKLLIQFQNNGVVDDSQLPKDRFSAERLKGVDSTLKIQPAKLEDSAVYLCASSLGQAGGDTQYFGPGTRLTVL.